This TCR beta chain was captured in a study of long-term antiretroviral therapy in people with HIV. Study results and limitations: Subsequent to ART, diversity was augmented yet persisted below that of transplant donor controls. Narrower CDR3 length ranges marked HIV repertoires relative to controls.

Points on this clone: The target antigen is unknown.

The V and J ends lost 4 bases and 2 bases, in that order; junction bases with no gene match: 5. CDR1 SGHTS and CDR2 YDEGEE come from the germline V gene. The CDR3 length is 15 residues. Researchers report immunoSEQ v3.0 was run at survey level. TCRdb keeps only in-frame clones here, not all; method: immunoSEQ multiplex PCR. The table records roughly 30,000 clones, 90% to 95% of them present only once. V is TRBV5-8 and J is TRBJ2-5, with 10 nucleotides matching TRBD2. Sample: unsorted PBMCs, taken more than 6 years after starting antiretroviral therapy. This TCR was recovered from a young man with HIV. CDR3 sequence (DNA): TGTGCCAGCAGCCCCTGGACTAGCGGTCAAGAGACCCAGTACTTC. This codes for CASSPWTSGQETQYF.